The 19 T cell receptor beta chains in this list originate from one sample, sequenced in a study of cytomegalovirus exposure and HLA in healthy donors. The primer mix had 60 Vbeta and 13 Jbeta primers. Generated by immunoSEQ multiplex PCR, the TCRdb table keeps only in-frame clones and is missing some. The sample holds about 140,000 clones, less than 85% seen once. Sequencing was done on a sample of PBMCs. These receptors all stem from a woman aged 45 to 65 in good health and CMV-seropositive.

To note about this clone: One end of the junction does not line up with germline, which may come from a read error. This chain joins TRBV7-9 and TRBJ2-1, with 13 bases fitting TRBD2. The CDR3 totals 19 residues. CDR1 and CDR2 (germline): SEHNR, FQNEAQ (reference sequence). CDR3 DNA sequence: TGTTCCAGCAGCTTAGCCAGGACTAGCGGGGGCCCCACCTACAATGAGCAGTTCTTC. Translating it yields CSSSLARTSGGPTYNEQFF.

The chain is built from TRBV6-6 and TRBJ2-6, with D unresolved. Trimming removed 2 bases from V and 0 bases from J, with 5 bases in between. There are 15 residues in the CDR3. Germline V gene sequence: CDR1 MNHNY, CDR2 SVGAGI (reference sequence). For the CDR3, the DNA is TGTGCCAGCAGTTACATTTACTCTGGGGCCAACGTCCTGACTTTC. Amino acid sequence: CASSYIYSGANVLTF.

This clone was detected only once. This chain joins TRBV10-3 and TRBJ2-3; 14 nucleotides agree with TRBD2. Trimming removed 2 bases from V and 2 bases from J; junction bases left unmatched: 12. The CDR3 runs 20 residues. Germline CDR1 reads ENHRY; CDR2 reads SYGVKD. In nucleotides, the CDR3 is TGTGCCATCAGTGAGCCCTCAATTGGGGGACTAGCGGGGGACACAGATACGCAGTATTTT. This codes for CAISEPSIGGLAGDTDTQYF.

The chain uses TRBV6-6 and TRBJ2-7; maybe TRBD2 (6 bases). V gave up 2 bases and J gave up 2 bases, with 16 bases separating them. The CDR3 has 16 residues. Germline CDR1 is MNHNY and CDR2 is SVGAGI (reference sequence). CDR3 sequence: CASSYGVGTLTYEQYF. Written as DNA, the CDR3 is TGTGCCAGCAGTTACGGGGTTGGGACTTTGACCTACGAGCAGTACTTC.

The chain employs TRBV10-3 and TRBJ1-1, with TRBD1 matching over 7 bases. Germline assignment: CDR1 ENHRY and CDR2 SYGVKD. The CDR3 is 14 amino acids. Trimming removed 4 bases from V and 3 bases from J; junction bases left unmatched: 5. CDR3 loop: CAISGQGSHTEAFF. CDR3 bases: TGTGCCATCAGTGGACAGGGCAGTCACACTGAAGCTTTCTTT.

The rearrangement links TRBV7-3 to TRBJ2-3; tentative D call: TRBD1 (5 bases). V lost 3 bases to trimming and J lost 1 base, with 11 bases between them. The CDR3 sequence is 15 residues long. Germline CDR1 is SGHTA and CDR2 is FQGTGA. The CDR3 region has the DNA TGTGCCAGCAGCTTTGCTACAGGCGGCACAGATACGCAGTATTTT. Its translation is CASSFATGGTDTQYF.

The chain has TRBV9 and TRBJ2-2, with D unclear. The CDR3 is 12 amino acids. Trimming took off 3 bases at V and 7 bases at J, with 7 bases between the two ends. CDR1 is SGDLS, CDR2 YYNGEE, per germline. This chain's CDR3 is CASSGTSGELFF. Written as DNA, the CDR3 is TGTGCCAGCAGCGGAACAAGCGGGGAGCTGTTTTTT.

The CDR3 nucleotides read TGTGCCAGTAGTCCAAGGGACAGCTATGGCTACACCTTC. Amino acids: CASSPRDSYGYTF. The chain joins TRBV19 to TRBJ1-2; TRBD1 aligns across 7 bases. Germline CDR1 LNHDA, CDR2 SQIVND (reference sequence). V lost 5 bases and J lost 4; bases outside the gene matches: 4. This CDR3 is 13 amino acids long. The complete variable domain, with remaining parts taken from reference TRBV19 and TRBJ1-2, reads DGGITQSPKYLFRKEGQNVTLSCEQNLNHDAMYWYRQDPGQGLRLIYYSQIVNDFQKGDIAEGYSVSREKKESFPLTVTSAQKNPTAFYLCASSPRDSYGYTFGSGTRLTVV.

The chain combines TRBV12-5 with TRBJ2-5, with 9 nucleotides matching TRBD1. Looked up from germline, CDR1 is LGHNT and CDR2 is FRNRAP. After removal of 4 bases from V and 4 bases from J, the junction contained 4 bases not matched to a gene. The CDR3 covers 14 residues. Written as DNA, the CDR3 is TGTGCTAGTGGTTCGGGACAGGGTGGAGAGACCCAGTACTTC. It codes for CASGSGQGGETQYF.

By share, this clone ranks as medium-sized. The genes are TRBV19 and TRBJ1-3, with TRBD1 as a possible D gene (6 bases). Trimming shortened V by 6 bases and J by 4 bases, and 16 bases separated the two germline ends. Germline V lookup: CDR1 LNHDA, CDR2 SQIVND (reference sequence). The CDR3 is 15 residues long. The CDR3 loop is CASRPHTGSGNTIYF. CDR3 DNA sequence: TGTGCCAGTAGGCCTCATACAGGGTCCGGAAACACCATATATTTT.

The rearrangement links TRBV10-1 to TRBJ2-3; TRBD2 matches at 8 bases. Germline CDR1 and CDR2: WNHNN and SYGVQD (reference sequence). The CDR3 is made up of 19 amino acids. V lost 4 bases to trimming and J lost 0 bases; unmatched junction nucleotides: 15. In DNA, the CDR3 is TGCGCCAGCAGTGGTCCCCTTAGCGGGGCTATTCCTAGCACAGATACGCAGTATTTT. It translates to CASSGPLSGAIPSTDTQYF.

The rearrangement uses TRBV10-3 and TRBJ1-6; D call uncertain. CDR3 length: 14 residues. Deletions cut 3 bases from V and 8 bases from J, with 11 bases between. Germline values: CDR1 ENHRY, CDR2 SYGVKD. CDR3 residues: CAISDDTQDSPLHF. The CDR3, as DNA: TGTGCCATCAGTGATGACACCCAGGATTCACCCCTCCACTTT.

This chain joins TRBV19 and TRBJ2-5; D is possibly TRBD2 (5 bases). The V end was cut by 10 bases, the J end by 5 bases, with 14 bases between. The CDR3 is made up of 12 amino acids. Germline CDR1 reads LNHDA; CDR2 reads SQIVND (reference sequence). For the CDR3, the DNA is TGTGCCACATCCGCGGGCTGGGAGACCCAGTACTTC. It specifies CATSAGWETQYF.

The V gene is TRBV28, the J gene TRBJ1-6; no definite D call. V was trimmed by 3 bases and J by 7 bases, leaving 10 bases between them. Per germline, CDR1 MDHEN and CDR2 SYDVKM. This CDR3 region has 14 residues. The CDR3 coding sequence is TGTGCCAGCAGTTTGCGAAGTATAAATTCACCCCTCCACTTT. As protein: CASSLRSINSPLHF.

The gene calls are TRBV4-1 and TRBJ2-5; possible D gene TRBD1, 6 bases. The germline V gene has CDR1 MGHRA and CDR2 YSYEKL. The V and J ends lost 2 bases and 6 bases respectively, with 13 bases between them. The CDR3 has 14 amino acids. The CDR3 coding sequence is TGCGCCAGCAGCCAAACCACAGGGTTGAAGACCCAGTACTTC. Protein sequence: CASSQTTGLKTQYF.

This chain uses TRBV27 with TRBJ2-2; tentatively, D is TRBD2 (6 bases). The V and J ends lost 1 base and 0 bases respectively, with 9 bases between them. Germline CDR1 is MNHEY and CDR2 is SMNVEV (reference sequence). This CDR3 spans 16 amino acids. The CDR3 DNA reads TGTGCCAGCAGTTTATGGCCGGGGGCGAACACCGGGGAGCTGTTTTTT. Its translation: CASSLWPGANTGELFF.

The chain combines TRBV5-4 with TRBJ2-7; 7 bases fit TRBD1. There are 14 residues in the CDR3. The germline gives CDR1 SGHNT, CDR2 YYREEE (reference sequence). After removal of 0 bases from V and 2 bases from J, the junction contained 2 bases not matched to a gene. CDR3 coding DNA: TGTGCCAGCAGCTTGGACAGGGGTCCCTACGAGCAGTACTTC. Its protein product is CASSLDRGPYEQYF.

The genes are TRBV4-3 and TRBJ1-2, with 7 bases matching TRBD1. Germline values: CDR1 LGHNA, CDR2 YSLEER. This CDR3 contains 16 residues. Trimming removed 1 base from V and 2 bases from J; junction bases left unmatched: 7. CDR3 in amino acids: CASSQGRGQGNYGYTF. The CDR3 DNA sequence: TGCGCCAGCAGCCAAGGAAGGGGGCAGGGGAACTATGGCTACACCTTC.

The genes are TRBV5-6 and TRBJ1-2; no definite D call. Germline V gives CDR1 SGHDT, CDR2 YYEEEE. This CDR3 comprises 12 residues. Trimming pared 0 bases from V and 4 bases from J, leaving 4 bases between. This CDR3 is CASSLDSYGYTF. The CDR3 nucleotides are TGTGCCAGCAGCTTGGACAGCTATGGCTACACCTTC.